This TCR beta chain was obtained from a study of CD8+ T cells in alopecia areata. Study conclusions and caveats: Baseline CD8+ expansion's link to response remains uncertain, as there was one nonresponder.

Stated treatment: oral pan-JAK inhibitor, 5-10 mg twice daily. Peripheral blood and lesional scalp punch biopsies were taken from alopecia areata patients. V shed 0 bases and J shed 4 bases, with 7 bases lying between them. This CDR3 comprises 13 residues. Germline V gene data show CDR1 as SGHNT and CDR2 as YYREEE (reference sequence). RNA was extracted and reverse transcribed into cDNA as the sequencing template. The method was immunoSEQ multiplex PCR; TCRdb's version includes in-frame clones alone and lacks a portion of them. The repertoire has 80,000 or so clones, roughly 70% of them found once; the top ten carry 20% to 25%. On this clone itself: No antigen is known for it.

The TCR sequence derives from a human donor with alopecia areata. Sequenced here: CD8+ T cells sorted from blood, sampled at week 24, from a patient treated with tofacitinib. The chain has TRBV5-4 and TRBJ1-2; D call uncertain. CDR3 DNA: TGTGCCAGCAGCTTGGACAGAACCTATGGCTACACCTTC. Translating gives CASSLDRTYGYTF. Full variable domain (rest looked up from reference TRBV5-4 and TRBJ1-2): ETGVTQSPTHLIKTRGQQVTLRCSSQSGHNTVSWYQQALGQGPQFIFQYYREEENGRGNFPPRFSGLQFPNYSSELNVNALELDDSALYLCASSLDRTYGYTFGSGTRLTVV.